This T cell receptor beta chain was obtained from a study of PD-1 blockade in classical Hodgkin lymphoma. Overall study context: The nivolumab dose that patients received was 3 mg/kg, given intravenously every 2 weeks. Study conclusions and caveats: When nivolumab was started under 1 year after ASCT, patients were excluded. Newly diagnosed patients had diversity similar to the baseline diversity of complete responders.

Autologous stem cell transplantation was followed by relapse in every patient, and brentuximab vedotin exposure varied. Clones were sequenced by immunoSEQ multiplex PCR, and TCRdb holds only the in-frame ones, with some missing. This sample has fewer than 80,000 clones; over 55% occur once, and the top ten carry 9% to 10%. CDR3 size: 16 residues. CDR1 is MNHNS and CDR2 is SASEGT in the germline V gene. Trimming removed 3 bases from V and 6 bases from J, with 17 bases in between. A remark on this clone: Antigen specificity is unknown.

The sequence came from a human donor with classical Hodgkin lymphoma. The rearrangement uses TRBV6-1 and TRBJ2-2, with a possible D match to TRBD1 (6 bases). Material: peripheral blood mononuclear cells (PBMCs), obtained before the second cycle of nivolumab. CDR3 residues: CASSDGPGDRSGELFF. In DNA, the CDR3 is TGTGCCAGCAGTGATGGGCCAGGGGACCGCTCCGGGGAGCTGTTTTTT.